The text below deals with one T cell receptor beta chain. This clonotype was counted ten times or more. The antigen it binds to is not known. Base-call qualities are not available, and no considerably larger clone is one nucleotide away. These data belong to a study of human T cells and chemical hapten exposure (dated by TCRdb to 2020 to 2022). About the study as a whole: For sensitization, 2% DPC in acetone was applied to a roughly 2 cm by roughly 2 cm area of upper inner arm skin. Throughout the study period of 20 to 30 weeks, patients also received therapeutic DPC doses to the scalp every week. Patch testing was done on the upper back using Finn chambers containing 0.01% DPC, and results were scored after 6 days according to International Contact Dermatitis Research Group standards. Most of the patients in the cohort were female, and the cohort covered alopecia areata with under or over 50% scalp involvement, alopecia totalis and alopecia universalis. Libraries were pooled for sequencing, and per-sample TCR yields varied mainly because of small differences in library volumes within the pool. In alopecia patients, the study followed how the peripheral blood TCR repertoire changed in vivo over primary and secondary sensitization to diphenylcyclopropenone (DPC), a hapten. Blood samples were taken from patients before sensitization (week 0) and then at 2, 6 and about 24 weeks after DPC sensitization. Roughly 30 alopecia patients provided blood for TCR sequencing at one to four time points (pre-sensitization, 2, 6 and 24 weeks). Results the study describes overall, beyond this receptor: Expanded TCRs formed significantly more large CDR3 similarity clusters than pre-sensitization or healthy control sets, consistent with antigen-driven responses. Patch test score correlated positively with the number of PT1 expanded TCRs, reaching significance at thresholds 8, 16 and 32 but not at 4. After repeated subsampling, changes were observed in the strength of the expansion versus patch-test correlation and in the threshold at which the correlation became significant. No change with DPC sensitization was found in the number of TCRs above 1 in 1000 frequency, and no evidence of global repertoire structure alterations was found. Alopecia, a presumed autoimmune disease, was present in all patients, so the immune response of the patients might differ from that of healthy individuals.

The intended sense of this specimen's time point label: patch test 1, 2 weeks after DPC sensitization. The meaning of the sample's treatment or condition label: therapeutic diphenylcyclopropenone sensitization with weekly scalp DPC. At every patch-test visit, the blood draw took place before the patch test was put on. To be eligible, patients had to be aged 18 to 70, diagnosed with alopecia and judged suitable for DPC therapy, while pregnant patients were excluded. Unfractionated whole blood was collected in Tempus Blood RNA tubes, and total RNA was extracted from that blood. Library creation used RACE. Instrument on record: NextSeq 500. During library preparation, unique molecular identifiers were attached to individual cDNA molecules so that TCRs could be counted in a quantitative, reproducible way. From each blood RNA sample, both TCR alpha and TCR beta chains were sequenced. The study's processing was this. A median of about 100,000 TCRs per sample was observed, with a range of 23,224 to 690,600. The Decombinator software suite was used to annotate V, J and CDR3 in the TCR reads. For the PS versus PT1 abundance plots, all samples were subsampled to the same number of TCRs (28,000). Expanded TCRs were defined as absent before sensitization and observed at least eight times at the 2-week time point. TCRdb took the public reads, trimmed them with fastp at Q25, ran MiXCR for clone calling and kept in-frame beta chains. Here each entry gathers all rows of one CDR3 protein and keeps the most common genes and DNA. TCRdb's processing, not the authors', yielded these V and J calls. The sample contains around 380,000 distinct CDR3 sequences, more than 4.5% of them found a single time. The top ten hold about 2.1% of the sample.

Source: whole blood, taken in connection with sensitization to the hapten diphenylcyclopropenone (DPC). This sequence was found in a woman aged 50 to 60 with alopecia areata. Some clones in this sample may be carry-over from other donors' samples.

The CDR3 protein: CASRENRNEQFF. The nucleotides read TGTGCCAGCAGGGAAAACCGGAATGAGCAGTTCTTC. Here the chain combines TRBV6-5 and TRBJ2-1; the D gene cannot be named for sure. Inclusive of the bounding cysteine and phenylalanine, the CDR3 is 12 residues long. The sequence is cut down to CDR3 DNA, 36 bases in frame from base 1. The germline V gene supplies CDR1 MNHEY and CDR2 SVGAGI. Cut back by 6 bases and 7 bases, the V and J ends lie 10 bases apart.